This record concerns one T cell receptor (beta chain) sequence. This clone came up a few times. Which antigen it targets is not known. No much larger clone exists at a distance of one base, and base qualities are not known. The source of the sample is a study of cytotoxic CD8 clonotypes in ibrutinib-treated CLL (dated by TCRdb to the early 2020s). Regarding the complete study: In this cohort, approximately 14 patients were treatment-naive and about a dozen were relapsed/refractory, while some 18 had unmutated IGHV. Partial responses were observed in roughly 25 patients and complete responses in 2; after a median follow-up of around 68 months, remission was maintained in roughly 15 patients and progression was observed in about twelve. Response samples were taken after a median of around 13 months on treatment, ranging from roughly 6 to 36 months. Samples averaged approximately 260,000 productive templates and some 96,000 productive rearrangements. Of the approximately 86 people in the trial, approximately 26 had longitudinal samples available. Cryopreserved peripheral blood mononuclear cells were obtained prior to treatment, at the time of response, and at either disease progression or sustained remission. Here is what the overall study found, with its caveats: Lymph node repertoires were not examined, and the timing of sampling was not matched between patients in sustained remission and those whose disease progressed. Public clonotypes were rare and either contracted or stayed stable during treatment, and the rise in clonality at ibrutinib response reflected the expansion of private clonotypes. An increase in clonality was observed at ibrutinib response, with clonality remaining stable during sustained remission and falling back toward baseline at progression. Baseline clonality exceeded that of age-matched healthy donors and correlated strongly with circulating CD8+ T-cell counts.

A MiSeq instrument was used for deep resolution sequencing, which targeted depths ranging from 1 in 1 million up to 1 in 200,000 T cells, with coverage averaging 10x for each clonotype. The immunoSEQ hsTCRB Kit was used to generate TCR beta libraries. As for the authors' bioinformatics: ImmunoSEQ Data Assistant and ImmunoSEQ Analyzer were used for data analysis, and V, D and J genes were assigned according to IMGT definitions. Clonality, which ranges from 0 to 1, was calculated as one minus the normalized Shannon entropy of productive rearrangement frequencies. Only overrepresented clonotypes making up at least 0.05% of each patient's repertoire were included in the public clonotype analysis. About a dozen age-matched healthy donor repertoires from immuneACCESS were used as controls for clonality. TCRdb holds this immuneACCESS table with in-frame rearrangements only. Some clones are missing; in checked studies, unresolved V genes explain under half, and the rest has no known cause. That table furnishes V, J and clone size, whereas the DNA furnished D and trimming. In all, the sample holds over 70,000 clones, and about 86% of those were seen once. The ten largest clones capture under 7% of the sample.

For TCR beta library preparation, roughly 2 micrograms of genomic DNA were extracted from the cryopreserved PBMCs. High-throughput TCR beta sequencing was performed on longitudinal blood samples from CLL patients receiving ibrutinib monotherapy. The patients were enrolled in a single-center, open-label phase 2 trial of ibrutinib monotherapy. From the cysteine through the phenylalanine, the CDR3 covers 15 amino acids. Only CDR3 DNA remains: 45 bases, in frame from the first base. Sequences LNHNV (CDR1) and YYDKDF (CDR2) are obtained from the germline V gene (reference sequence). The trim is 4 bases for V and 7 bases for J, with a gap of 19 bases between the germline ends.

The chain couples TRBV15 to TRBJ1-2; the D segment cannot be called with confidence. The source of this sequence is a human donor with chronic lymphocytic leukemia. Sequenced material: PBMCs, taken before ibrutinib treatment. Here is the DNA: TGTGCCACCAGCATCCCGGGCAGGACCCCCTTTGGCTACACCTTC. Its coded protein is CATSIPGRTPFGYTF.